Below, 20 T cell receptor beta chains from the same sample are listed, as sequenced in a study of T cells after yellow fever vaccination. TCRdb re-derived calls from the 5' RACE reads in MiXCR, one entry per CDR3 protein. The table includes 200,000 to 250,000 distinct CDR3 sequences, approximately 3% detected once. The input for sequencing was CD4+ T cells sorted from PBMCs, taken 10 days after the yellow fever booster vaccination. The receptors stem from a man between 18 and 35 years old who received the YFV17D yellow fever vaccine.

This chain links TRBV5-4 with TRBJ1-2; D remains ambiguous. The CDR3 is 13 amino acids. The V end lost 6 bases, the J end lost 4 bases, and 13 bases lay between the germline ends. Germline CDR1 and CDR2: SGHNT and YYREEE (reference sequence). CDR3 sequence: CASNLHASYGYTF. The CDR3 DNA sequence: TGTGCCAGCAACCTCCACGCTTCCTATGGCTACACCTTC.

The rearrangement uses TRBV6-5 and TRBJ2-7; D unresolved. V dropped 7 bases and J dropped 0 bases, with 13 bases sitting between them. Germline values: CDR1 MNHEY, CDR2 SVGAGI. CDR3 length equals 14 residues. CDR3 sequence: CASIPQSGSYEQYF. The CDR3 DNA sequence: TGTGCCAGCATCCCTCAGTCCGGCTCCTACGAGCAGTACTTC.

This clonotype was found a few times. The chain combines TRBV18 with TRBJ2-7; 7 positions agree with TRBD1. Trimming removed 0 bases from V and 3 bases from J; junction bases left unmatched: 2. The CDR3 runs to 14 residues. Germline V CDR1 and CDR2: KGHSH, LQKENI. DNA of the CDR3: TGTGCCAGCTCACCACCCGCAGGGGGCTACGAGCAGTACTTC. Amino acids: CASSPPAGGYEQYF.

The V gene is TRBV3-1, the J gene TRBJ1-3; weak D call: TRBD1 (6 bases). The CDR3 loop spans 15 amino acids. Trimming removed 2 bases at V and 4 bases at J, with 12 bases between. Germline CDR1 LGHDT, CDR2 YNNKEL (reference sequence). The CDR3, as DNA: TGTGCCAGCAGCCAACAACAGGGACCAGGAAACACCATATATTTT. It encodes CASSQQQGPGNTIYF. The full variable domain, completed using reference TRBV3-1 and TRBJ1-3, is DTAVSQTPKYLVTQMGNDKSIKCEQNLGHDTMYWYKQDSKKFLKIMFSYNNKELIINETVPNRFSPKSPDKAHLNLHINSLELGDSAVYFCASSQQQGPGNTIYFGEGSWLTVV.

The chain employs TRBV7-2 and TRBJ1-2; D perhaps matches TRBD1 (5 bases). The V and J ends lost 5 bases and 2 bases respectively, with 15 bases between them. Germline lookup yields CDR1 SGHTA and CDR2 FQGNSA. CDR3 size: 15 residues. In DNA form, the CDR3 reads TGTGCCAGCAGCCCCTACCTGACAGAGAACTATGGCTACACCTTC. Translating gives CASSPYLTENYGYTF.

This clonotype came up a few times. CDR3 nucleotide sequence: TGCGCCAGCAGCTCCTTAGCGGGGGGGACTGCCGGGGAGCTGTTTTTT. Protein: CASSSLAGGTAGELFF. This chain connects TRBV5-1 to TRBJ2-2; 11 nucleotides align to TRBD2. Germline V gives CDR1 SGHRS, CDR2 YFSETQ. This CDR3 spans 16 amino acids. Trimming cost V 3 bases and J 6 bases; bases outside gene matches: 7. Full variable domain (remainder filled in from reference TRBV5-1 and TRBJ2-2): KAGVTQTPRYLIKTRGQQVTLSCSPISGHRSVSWYQQTPGQGLQFLFEYFSETQRNKGNFPGRFSGRQFSNSRSEMNVSTLELGDSALYLCASSSLAGGTAGELFFGEGSRLTVL.

This clonotype was seen a handful of times. The chain is built from TRBV24-1 and TRBJ2-6; no reliable D call. The V and J ends lost 7 bases and 0 bases respectively, with 6 bases between them. The V gene's germline CDR1 is KGHDR and CDR2 SFDVKD. The CDR3 contains 14 residues. CDR3 loop: CATSLSSGANVLTF. CDR3 nucleotides: TGTGCCACCAGCCTGAGCTCTGGGGCCAACGTCCTGACTTTC.

The sample holds many counts of this clonotype. The chain uses TRBV5-1 and TRBJ1-5; D not resolved. V dropped 0 bases and J dropped 9 bases, with 19 bases sitting between them. CDR1 and CDR2 (germline): SGHRS, YFSETQ. The CDR3 covers 16 residues. Written as DNA, the CDR3 is TGCGCCAGCAGCTTGGCCGCGACCTACCTTCTTGGGCCCCAGCATTTT. This gives the protein CASSLAATYLLGPQHF.

This clonotype was picked up a small number of times. The V call is TRBV5-1, the J call TRBJ1-1; no firm D call. CDR3 size: 14 residues. Germline CDR1 is SGHRS and CDR2 is YFSETQ. Trimming shortened V by 5 bases and J by 1 base, and 12 bases separated the two germline ends. Written as DNA, the CDR3 is TGCGCCAGCAGGGTATCCGTTGGGAACACTGAAGCTTTCTTT. It yields the protein CASRVSVGNTEAFF.

For this clonotype: A much larger clone lies one base from this, so it may be a read error. V gene TRBV20-1 combines with J gene TRBJ1-1; tentative D call: TRBD1 (5 bases). The germline CDR1 and CDR2 sequences are DFQATT and SNEGSKA (reference sequence). The CDR3 runs to 15 residues. The V end lost 1 base, the J end lost 8 bases, and 20 bases lay between the germline ends. The CDR3 spells CSARVVAIGGLEAFF. The CDR3 DNA is TGCAGTGCTAGAGTTGTTGCGATTGGGGGACTGGAAGCTTTCTTT.

This clonotype was detected many times. The gene calls are TRBV6-5 and TRBJ2-6, with D tentatively TRBD1 (7 bases). Trimming cost V 4 bases and J 2 bases, with 12 bases left between them. Germline-derived CDR1 and CDR2 are MNHEY and SVGAGI. The CDR3 contains 16 residues. CDR3 loop: CASSSSRGAGANVLTF. The CDR3 DNA reads TGTGCCAGCAGTTCTTCCAGGGGGGCTGGGGCCAACGTCCTGACTTTC.

This clonotype was found a few times. This rearrangement joins TRBV4-3 to TRBJ2-3; tentatively, D is TRBD2 (6 bases). The V end lost 4 bases, the J end lost 4 bases, and 15 bases lay between the germline ends. CDR3 length: 15 residues. The germline gives CDR1 LGHNA, CDR2 YSLEER. The CDR3 loop is CASSLGTLDSDTQYF. CDR3 nucleotide sequence: TGCGCCAGCAGCCTCGGGACTTTAGATTCAGATACGCAGTATTTT.

With regard to this clonotype: An end of the junction does not agree with germline; a read error may underlie this. The V gene is TRBV12-3 or TRBV12-4, the J gene TRBJ2-5; the D gene is possibly TRBD2 (6 bases). The CDR3 runs to 12 residues. In nucleotides, the CDR3 is TGTGCCTGCAGTTTAGGAGGGGAGACCCAGTACTTC. Translation gives CACSLGGETQYF.

The table lists this clonotype with many counts. The chain combines TRBV4-2 with TRBJ2-1, with D perhaps TRBD2 (6 bases). Trimming cost V 0 bases and J 1 base, with 10 bases left between them. The length of the CDR3 is 16 residues. Germline assignment: CDR1 LGHNA and CDR2 YNFKEQ. CDR3 DNA: TGTGCCAGCAGCCAAGATACTCGGGGGTCCTACAATGAGCAGTTCTTC. Protein: CASSQDTRGSYNEQFF.

This clonotype was recorded a few times. V gene TRBV29-1 combines with J gene TRBJ1-1; 9 positions agree with TRBD1. CDR1 SQVTM and CDR2 ANQGSEA come from the germline V gene. Unmatched junction bases numbered 11, after V lost 7 bases and J lost 2 bases. This CDR3 is 15 amino acids long. The DNA for the CDR3 is TGCAGCGCTAACCGGGACAGGGCTTTTAACACTGAAGCTTTCTTT. This gives the protein CSANRDRAFNTEAFF.

The sample holds many counts of this clonotype. The chain couples TRBV28 to TRBJ2-7; the D gene is possibly TRBD1 (5 bases). Germline V gene data show CDR1 as MDHEN and CDR2 as SYDVKM. Trimming cost V 7 bases and J 4 bases, with 17 bases left between them. The CDR3 contains 14 residues. The CDR3 DNA reads as TGTGCCAGCACCACCCCTGGGGCACCATACGAGCAGTACGTC. It is translated as CASTTPGAPYEQYV.

This clonotype has only a few counts. V is TRBV7-6 and J is TRBJ2-1; TRBD2 aligns across 14 bases. Germline V gene lookup returns CDR1 SGHVS and CDR2 FNYEAQ. V lost 2 bases and J lost 5; bases outside the gene matches: 5. CDR3 length: 17 amino acids. The CDR3 DNA is TGTGCCAGCAGCTTACCCGGGACTAGCGGGGGAGACAATGAGCAGTTCTTC. Its protein product is CASSLPGTSGGDNEQFF.

Here the CDR3 DNA reads TGCAGTGCTCCCGGACAGGGGGCAGCGTACGAGCAGTACGTC. Protein: CSAPGQGAAYEQYV. The chain couples TRBV20-1 to TRBJ2-7, with 11 bases identical to TRBD1. CDR3 length equals 14 residues. CDR1 and CDR2 from the germline V gene are DFQATT and SNEGSKA (reference sequence). V lost 5 bases to trimming and J lost 4 bases; unmatched junction nucleotides: 7.

This clonotype appeared many times. This chain links TRBV5-1 with TRBJ1-4, with D perhaps matching TRBD1 (6 bases). Germline lookup yields CDR1 SGHRS and CDR2 YFSETQ. The V end lost 0 bases, the J end lost 7 bases, and 16 bases lay between the germline ends. CDR3 length: 16 residues. In DNA form, the CDR3 reads TGCGCCAGCAGCTTGGCCGGGCAGGGGATAAGTGAAAAACTGTTTTTT. Encoded protein: CASSLAGQGISEKLFF. The full variable domain, rest sourced from reference TRBV5-1 and TRBJ1-4, is KAGVTQTPRYLIKTRGQQVTLSCSPISGHRSVSWYQQTPGQGLQFLFEYFSETQRNKGNFPGRFSGRQFSNSRSEMNVSTLELGDSALYLCASSLAGQGISEKLFFGSGTQLSVL.

This clonotype was detected many times. This sequence joins TRBV6-6 and TRBJ2-5; D remains ambiguous. The germline V and J ends were trimmed by 2 bases and 5 bases, with 9 bases remaining between them. The CDR3 is 13 amino acids. Germline V gene data show CDR1 as MNHNY and CDR2 as SVGAGI (reference sequence). The CDR3 DNA reads as TGTGCCAGCAGTTACATTGTTCGGGAGACCCAGTACTTC. The encoded protein is CASSYIVRETQYF.